Sequencing of this T cell receptor beta chain was carried out in a study of PD-L1 blockade in urothelial cancer. Turning to the study itself: Atezolizumab 1,200 mg was given intravenously every 3 weeks, starting 2014. Researchers found blood samples held a median of roughly 140,000 T cells. The study's findings and limits: Sub-median blood TCR clonality before treatment predicted longer survival.

The patients had locally advanced or metastatic urothelial carcinoma. Sequencing used immunoSEQ multiplex PCR; TCRdb keeps in-frame clones, though not all of them. Among some 15,000 clones listed, roughly 90% were seen once. Germline V gene sequence: CDR1 MGHRA, CDR2 YSYEKL. Unmatched junction bases numbered 3, after V lost 4 bases and J lost 1 base. The CDR3 totals 15 residues. A remark on this clone: Its target is unknown.

The J gene is TRBJ1-3, the V gene TRBV4-1; 8 nucleotides agree with TRBD1. This TCR was sampled from a man between 65 and 85 years old with urothelial cancer. The sequenced sample was PBMCs, obtained around atezolizumab (anti-PD-L1) treatment. As DNA, the CDR3 is TGCGCCAGCAGCCCTAGACAGGGGTCTGGAAACACCATATATTTT. Its translation: CASSPRQGSGNTIYF.